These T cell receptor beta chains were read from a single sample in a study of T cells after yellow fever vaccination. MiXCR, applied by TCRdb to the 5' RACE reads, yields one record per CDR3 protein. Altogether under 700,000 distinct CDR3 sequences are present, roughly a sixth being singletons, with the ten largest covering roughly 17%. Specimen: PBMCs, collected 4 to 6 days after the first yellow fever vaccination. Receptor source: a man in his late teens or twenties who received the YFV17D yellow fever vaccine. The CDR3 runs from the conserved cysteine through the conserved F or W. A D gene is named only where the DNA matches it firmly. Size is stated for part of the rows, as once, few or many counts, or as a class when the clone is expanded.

TGTGCCAGCAGTTACTCGACTCGGGGGCTCCCTGGGGCCAACGTCCTGACTTTC	CASSYSTRGLPGANVLTF	.	TRBV6-2/TRBV6-3	TRBJ2-6	18	.
TGCAGCGTTGTCCCCGACGACCCAGGTGGCTACACCTTC	CSVVPDDPGGYTF	.	TRBV29-1	TRBJ1-2	13	.
TGTGCCAGCAGTTTAAACGGGGGGGGAGCAGATACGCAGTATTTT	CASSLNGGGADTQYF	TRBD2	TRBV12-3/TRBV12-4	TRBJ2-3	15	few
TGTGCCTGGAGTCAGGGTAATGAGCAGTTCTTC	CAWSQGNEQFF	.	TRBV30	TRBJ2-1	11	many
TGCGCCAGCAGCCAAGATAATGGGGGCCCAGACTCAGATACGCAGTATTTT	CASSQDNGGPDSDTQYF	.	TRBV4-3	TRBJ2-3	17	.
TGTGCCAGCAATCGCAGGGGAGAGACCCAGTACTTC	CASNRRGETQYF	.	TRBV12-3/TRBV12-4	TRBJ2-5	12	many
TGCGCCAGCTCATCTGGGGGGGGTGCCTACAATGAGCAGTTCTTC	CASSSGGGAYNEQFF	TRBD2	TRBV5-1	TRBJ2-1	15	many
TGTGCCAGCAGTTCACGGGGCGAGTACCAAGAGACCCAGTACTTC	CASSSRGEYQETQYF	.	TRBV12-3/TRBV12-4	TRBJ2-5	15	few
TGCGCCAGCAGCCAAGGTCCCTGGGGGGTCCTCACAGATACGCAGTATTTT	CASSQGPWGVLTDTQYF	.	TRBV4-1	TRBJ2-3	17	few
TGCGCCAGCAGCTTGAGGCGGCCCAACGTCCAGACTTTC	CASSLRRPNVQTF	.	TRBV5-1	TRBJ2-6	13	.
TGCGCCAGCAGCACTAGCGGGGGGCGGTTAGATACGCAGTATTTT	CASSTSGGRLDTQYF	TRBD2	TRBV5-1	TRBJ2-3	15	.
TGTGCCAGCAGTTCAGCTAGCGGGGGGGCTCACTACAATGAGCAGTTCTTC	CASSSASGGAHYNEQFF	TRBD2	TRBV11-1	TRBJ2-1	17	.
TGTGCCAGCAGCCTCCGGACAGGGGGCGGTGAGCAGTTCTTC	CASSLRTGGGEQFF	TRBD1	TRBV27	TRBJ2-1	14	.
TGTGCCAGCAGTTACTCAGGGGCGACCTGGGTGATGAACACTGAAGCTTTCTTT	CASSYSGATWVMNTEAFF	.	TRBV6-5	TRBJ1-1	18	.
TGCGCCAGCTCACTTGGGGAGAAGGCAGACGTCAATGAAAAACTGTTTTTT	CASSLGEKADVNEKLFF	.	TRBV4-3	TRBJ1-4	17	once
TGTGCCAGCAGCTCCGACAGGGAGAGTGCTGGGGCCAACGTCCTGACTTTC	CASSSDRESAGANVLTF	TRBD1	TRBV7-9	TRBJ2-6	17	.
TGTGCCAGCAGCCAGACTACATCCTCGTCTACAGATACGCAGTATTTT	CASSQTTSSSTDTQYF	.	TRBV7-2	TRBJ2-3	16	.
TGTGCCACACAGGCCCTTTTGGGGGACGAGGGATACAATGAGCAGTTCTTC	CATQALLGDEGYNEQFF	.	TRBV28	TRBJ2-1	17	few
TGTGCCAGCAGTTCAAACTACCACAGGGGAAGCGATGGCTACACCTTC	CASSSNYHRGSDGYTF	TRBD1	TRBV6-5	TRBJ1-2	16	.
TGCGCCAGCAGCCAAGAATCTGGGGGGACTAGCGGGAAAGAAGAGACCCAGTACTTC	CASSQESGGTSGKEETQYF	TRBD2	TRBV4-3	TRBJ2-5	19	few
TGTGCCAGCAGTCAGGGTCGGGATCAGCCCCAGCATTTT	CASSQGRDQPQHF	.	TRBV6-4	TRBJ1-5	13	.
TGCGCCAGCAGCCAAGCAGTCCATCCAAAAGCTTTCTTT	CASSQAVHPKAFF	.	TRBV4-1	TRBJ1-1	13	.
TGTGCCAGCAATCGAGTCCCGGGGGGGGTGGAGACCCAGTACTTC	CASNRVPGGVETQYF	TRBD2	TRBV2	TRBJ2-5	15	.
TGCGCCACCCGGGACGGGTGGGGCACAGATACGCAGTATTTT	CATRDGWGTDTQYF	.	TRBV5-1	TRBJ2-3	14	few
TGTGCCAGCAGCGTAGTTTCCGGAGTATACAATGAGCAGTTCTTC	CASSVVSGVYNEQFF	.	TRBV9	TRBJ2-1	15	.
TGTGCCAGCAGTTTAGGGGTCCCGTTGGCGGTCCGTGTGGTAACCAAAGCTTTCTTT	CASSLGVPLAVRVVTKAFF	.	TRBV12-3/TRBV12-4	TRBJ1-1	19	few
TGTGCCAGCAGTCGACCATTATACAATGAGCAGTTCTTC	CASSRPLYNEQFF	.	TRBV6-2/TRBV6-3	TRBJ2-1	13	few
TGTGCCAGCAGTTACGACTACCCTAGGACCCAGTACTTC	CASSYDYPRTQYF	.	TRBV6-2/TRBV6-3	TRBJ2-5	13	few
TGTGCCAGCAATGAAGCGGGGGGAGCAGATACGCAGTATTTT	CASNEAGGADTQYF	TRBD2	TRBV6-1	TRBJ2-3	14	.
TGTGCCAGTAGTCCGCCGACTAGCGGGGGGGCAACAGATACGCAGTATTTT	CASSPPTSGGATDTQYF	TRBD2	TRBV19	TRBJ2-3	17	.
TGTGCCAGTAGTATTCCTGGCAGGGGGCCTGATCAGCCCCAGCATTTT	CASSIPGRGPDQPQHF	TRBD1	TRBV19	TRBJ1-5	16	.
TGTGCCAGCGGCCAAACGGACCCGAATCAGCCCCAGCATTTT	CASGQTDPNQPQHF	.	TRBV6-2/TRBV6-3	TRBJ1-5	14	.
TGTGCCAGCACCCTGGGACTAGCGGGCTACAATGAGCAGTTCTTC	CASTLGLAGYNEQFF	TRBD2	TRBV7-9	TRBJ2-1	15	.
TGCAGTGCTAGATCCCGACAAACTAATGAGCAGTTCTTC	CSARSRQTNEQFF	.	TRBV20-1	TRBJ2-1	13	.
TGCAGCGTTCAGGAAGTGACCCAGTACTTC	CSVQEVTQYF	.	TRBV29-1	TRBJ2-5	10	few
TGTGCCAGCAGTTCCCGGGATACGGGGGAGACCCAGTACTTC	CASSSRDTGETQYF	.	TRBV28	TRBJ2-5	14	few
TGTGCCAGCACCATATCGACAGGGGGAGGAGAGACCCAGTACTTC	CASTISTGGGETQYF	TRBD1	TRBV11-2	TRBJ2-5	15	few
TGTGCCACCAGTGATTACAGGACAGGCTACACCTTC	CATSDYRTGYTF	.	TRBV24-1	TRBJ1-2	12	few
TGTGCCAGCAGCACCCCCGACAGGGCTCACACTGAAGCTTTCTTT	CASSTPDRAHTEAFF	TRBD1	TRBV6-1	TRBJ1-1	15	.
TGTGCCAGCAGCTTGGACAATGGCTACACCTTC	CASSLDNGYTF	.	TRBV5-6	TRBJ1-2	11	.
TGTGCCAGCAGTTCCTCACCCGACAGTAATGAAAAACTGTTTTTT	CASSSSPDSNEKLFF	.	TRBV27	TRBJ1-4	15	many
TGCAGTGCTCATAGCGGGGGGGCCTCGGAGACCCAGTACTTC	CSAHSGGASETQYF	TRBD2	TRBV20-1	TRBJ2-5	14	.
TGTGCCAGCAGTCGGCGAGGGACCGCTAGCACAGATACGCAGTATTTT	CASSRRGTASTDTQYF	.	TRBV7-2	TRBJ2-3	16	few
TGTGCCTGGAGTGTAAGAGGGGCGGGTGACCAGAAACTGTTTTTT	CAWSVRGAGDQKLFF	.	TRBV30	TRBJ1-4	15	.
TGCGCCAGCAGCCAAGGACTGGACAGGGCTGGAAAACTGTTTTTT	CASSQGLDRAGKLFF	TRBD1	TRBV4-3	TRBJ1-4	15	few
TGTGCCAGCAGTTTGATGGGGGCCTCTGGAAACACCATATATTTT	CASSLMGASGNTIYF	.	TRBV12-3/TRBV12-4	TRBJ1-3	15	few
TGTGCCAGCAGTTTGACTCCAGGATTCAATGAGCAGTTCTTC	CASSLTPGFNEQFF	.	TRBV12-3/TRBV12-4	TRBJ2-1	14	.
TGTGCCAGCAGCTCTGGCGGGGCAGGGCAGGTGAATGAGCAGTTCTTC	CASSSGGAGQVNEQFF	.	TRBV7-9	TRBJ2-1	16	.
TGCAGTTCATCCCCTAGCGGGCAAGAGACCCAGTACTTC	CSSSPSGQETQYF	TRBD2	TRBV20-1	TRBJ2-5	13	.
TGTGCCATCAAAGCGGGGGTCACAGATACGCAGTATTTT	CAIKAGVTDTQYF	TRBD2	TRBV10-3	TRBJ2-3	13	.
TGTGCCAGCAGCTTAGCTTTTGCACAAAACTATGGCTACACCTTC	CASSLAFAQNYGYTF	.	TRBV7-2	TRBJ1-2	15	.
TGTGCCAGCAGCGAATGGACGGCAACTAATGAAAAACTGTTTTTT	CASSEWTATNEKLFF	.	TRBV6-1	TRBJ1-4	15	.